This T cell receptor (beta chain) was identified in a study of T-cell reconstitution after alpha-beta-depleted transplantation in children. To note about this clonotype: Antigen unknown.

Notes on the study in general: Newly produced T cells mostly accounted for T-cell counts and diversity one year post-transplant. About two months after transplant, alpha-beta T cells reportedly came from several hundred expanded graft clones. After transplant, high TCRbeta diversity at day 60 in some patients arose from surviving recipient T cells and thymic progenitors.

TCRbeta library preparation incorporated unique molecular identifiers. A single record per CDR3 protein comes from TCRdb applying MiXCR to the PCR reads. Of 610,000 or so distinct CDR3 sequences in the sample, 25% to 30% were seen once. Source: PBMCs, taken before TCRalphabeta/CD19-depleted stem cell transplant. The clonotype was recovered from a boy under three years old with Wiskott-Aldrich syndrome, due to receive a stem cell transplant.

CDR3 nucleotide sequence: TGTGCCAGCAGCTTGGGGACAGGGGGCGGCTTGTCCTACGAGCAGTACTTC. Translating it yields CASSLGTGGGLSYEQYF. V usage is TRBV5-4 and J usage is TRBJ2-7, with 11 bases fitting TRBD1. V lost 0 bases, J lost 1 base, and 6 bases stayed unmatched. In germline, CDR1 is SGHNT, CDR2 YYREEE (reference sequence). There are 17 residues in the CDR3.